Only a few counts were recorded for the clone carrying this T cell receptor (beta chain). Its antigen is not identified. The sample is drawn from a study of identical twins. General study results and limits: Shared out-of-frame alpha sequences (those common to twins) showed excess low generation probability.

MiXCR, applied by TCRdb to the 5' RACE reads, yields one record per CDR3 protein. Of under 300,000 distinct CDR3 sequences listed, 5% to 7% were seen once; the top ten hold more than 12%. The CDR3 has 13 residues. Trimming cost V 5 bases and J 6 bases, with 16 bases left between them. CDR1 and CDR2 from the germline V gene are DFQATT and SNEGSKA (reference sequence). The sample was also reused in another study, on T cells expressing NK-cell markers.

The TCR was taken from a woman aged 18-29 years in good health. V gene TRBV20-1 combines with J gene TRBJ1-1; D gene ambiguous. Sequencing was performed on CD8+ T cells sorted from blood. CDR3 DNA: TGCAGTGCTCTGGGCCCCGACGGGGCTGAAGCTTTCTTT. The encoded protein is CSALGPDGAEAFF.